This T cell receptor (beta chain) was captured in a study of blood T cell repertoires in COVID-19. Study-level background: Samples taken during acute and convalescent COVID-19 were collected in the United States, Italy and Spain. The cDNA or gDNA used as material had been derived from T cells, B-cell-depleted T cells, or PBMCs.

CDR1 is SGHAT and CDR2 is FQNNGV in the germline V gene. This CDR3 has 15 amino acids. Unmatched junction bases numbered 10, after V lost 6 bases and J lost 4 bases. This clone was observed a single time. How the authors handled the data: Amplification of reference gene primers was used by the study to estimate nucleated cell counts. Produced via immunoSEQ multiplex PCR; TCRdb's table is partial and in-frame only. The V and J calls and clone size were taken over from that table, and D and trimming were inferred from the DNA. The sample records more than 85,000 clones, 81% being singletons. Sequencing input: peripheral blood. The rearrangement joins TRBV11-2 to TRBJ1-1; 8 nucleotides line up with TRBD1. The TCR was taken from a man in his 60s with acute or convalescent COVID-19. Here the CDR3 DNA reads TGTGCCAGCAGGCGGCAGGGGGCGGCCTCCACTGAAGCTTTCTTT. This codes for CASRRQGAASTEAFF.